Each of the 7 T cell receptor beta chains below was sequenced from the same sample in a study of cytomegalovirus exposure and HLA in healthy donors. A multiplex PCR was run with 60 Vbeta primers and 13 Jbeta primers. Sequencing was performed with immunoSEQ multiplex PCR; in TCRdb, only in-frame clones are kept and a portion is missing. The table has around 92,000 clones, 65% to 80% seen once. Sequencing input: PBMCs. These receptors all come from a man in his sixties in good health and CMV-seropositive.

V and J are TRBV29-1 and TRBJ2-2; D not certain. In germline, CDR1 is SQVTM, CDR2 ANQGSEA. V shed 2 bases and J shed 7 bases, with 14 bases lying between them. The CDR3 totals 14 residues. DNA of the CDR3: TGCAGCGTTGAAACCTTGGTCCGGAGCGGGGAGCTGTTTTTT. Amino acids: CSVETLVRSGELFF.

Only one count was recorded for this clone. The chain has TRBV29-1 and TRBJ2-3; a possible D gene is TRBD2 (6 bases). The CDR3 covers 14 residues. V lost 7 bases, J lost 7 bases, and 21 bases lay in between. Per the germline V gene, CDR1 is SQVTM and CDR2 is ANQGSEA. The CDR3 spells CSGVKGTGGNTQYF. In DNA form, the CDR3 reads TGCAGCGGCGTTAAGGGGACCGGGGGAAATACGCAGTATTTT.

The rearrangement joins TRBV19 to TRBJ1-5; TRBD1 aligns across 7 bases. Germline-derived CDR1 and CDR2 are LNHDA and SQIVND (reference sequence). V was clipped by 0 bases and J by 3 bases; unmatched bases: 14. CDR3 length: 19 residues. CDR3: CASSIDPDRGLPHNQPQHF. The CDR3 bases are TGTGCCAGTAGTATAGACCCGGATAGGGGGCTTCCCCACAATCAGCCCCAGCATTTT.

CDR3 amino acids: CASSPPVGNTIYF. The DNA for the CDR3 is TGTGCCAGTAGCCCCCCCGTGGGAAACACCATATATTTT. The chain has TRBV19 and TRBJ1-3; D is uncertain. This CDR3 is built from 13 residues. Germline-derived CDR1 and CDR2 are LNHDA and SQIVND (reference sequence). V was pared by 6 bases and J by 4 bases, with 10 bases between.

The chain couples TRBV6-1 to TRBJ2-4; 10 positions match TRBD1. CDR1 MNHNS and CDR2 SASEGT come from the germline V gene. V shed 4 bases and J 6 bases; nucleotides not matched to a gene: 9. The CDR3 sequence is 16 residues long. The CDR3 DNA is TGTGCCAGCAGTGGGACTGGACAGGGGGTCAGAAACATTCAGTACTTC. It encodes CASSGTGQGVRNIQYF.

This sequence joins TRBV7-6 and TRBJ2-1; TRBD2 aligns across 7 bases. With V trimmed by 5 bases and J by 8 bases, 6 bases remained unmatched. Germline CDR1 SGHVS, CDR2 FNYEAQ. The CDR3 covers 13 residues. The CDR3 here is CASSPRTSYEQFF. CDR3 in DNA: TGTGCCAGCAGCCCCCGGACTAGTTATGAGCAGTTCTTC.

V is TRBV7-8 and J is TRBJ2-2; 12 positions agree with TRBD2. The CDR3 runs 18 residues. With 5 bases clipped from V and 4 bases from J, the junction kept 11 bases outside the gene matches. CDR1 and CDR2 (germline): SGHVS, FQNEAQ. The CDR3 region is CASSLGPSGGVGTGELFF. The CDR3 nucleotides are TGTGCCAGCAGCCTAGGTCCTAGCGGGGGGGTAGGCACCGGGGAGCTGTTTTTT.